This is a list of T cell receptor beta chains from one sample in a study of CD8 T cells in ankylosing spondylitis. TCRdb analysed the 5' RACE reads with MiXCR anew, one entry per CDR3 protein. The table records about 220,000 distinct CDR3 sequences, about 11% of them present only once. Sequenced sample: blood, either unsorted or a sorted T cell fraction (not recorded which). The receptors were sampled from a male donor with ankylosing spondylitis or in good health (not recorded which). Each CDR3 is given with its conserved first and last residue. A D gene is named only where the DNA matches it firmly. Some rows have no size entry. The others give once, few or many, or a class for an expanded clone.

j_call: TRBJ2-4; clone_size: many; d_call: -; v_call: TRBV15; cdr3_aa: CATSRDRTEDIQYF; cdr3_nt: TGTGCCACCAGCAGAGACCGGACCGAGGACATTCAGTACTTC
j_call: TRBJ2-3; clone_size: -; d_call: -; v_call: TRBV5-1; cdr3_aa: CASSDGGTDTQYF; cdr3_nt: TGCGCCAGCAGCGACGGGGGCACAGATACGCAGTATTTT
j_call: TRBJ2-7; clone_size: many; d_call: -; v_call: TRBV7-6; cdr3_aa: CASSLGGTGPKGLEQYF; cdr3_nt: TGTGCCAGCAGCTTAGGAGGGACTGGACCAAAGGGGCTCGAGCAGTACTTC
j_call: TRBJ1-2; clone_size: many; d_call: TRBD1; v_call: TRBV2; cdr3_aa: CASSGPAGQGAEYGYTF; cdr3_nt: TGTGCCAGCAGTGGACCAGCTGGACAGGGGGCGGAATATGGCTACACCTTC
j_call: TRBJ2-1; clone_size: once; d_call: -; v_call: TRBV29-1; cdr3_aa: CVSNSYNEQFF; cdr3_nt: TGTGTCTCCAACTCCTACAATGAGCAGTTCTTC
j_call: TRBJ1-6; clone_size: many; d_call: -; v_call: TRBV5-1; cdr3_aa: CASSPTGLYNSPLHF; cdr3_nt: TGCGCCAGCAGCCCGACGGGACTCTATAATTCACCCCTCCACTTT
j_call: TRBJ2-1; clone_size: -; d_call: -; v_call: TRBV12-3/TRBV12-4; cdr3_aa: CASSLGGGDNEQFF; cdr3_nt: TGTGCCAGCAGTTTGGGAGGGGGAGACAATGAGCAGTTCTTC
j_call: TRBJ2-2; clone_size: many; d_call: TRBD2; v_call: TRBV6-5; cdr3_aa: CASSYAGDHTGELFF; cdr3_nt: TGTGCCAGCAGTTACGCGGGGGACCACACCGGGGAGCTGTTTTTT
j_call: TRBJ2-5; clone_size: -; d_call: TRBD2; v_call: TRBV5-1; cdr3_aa: CASSLGSSGPGETQYF; cdr3_nt: TGCGCCAGCAGCTTGGGCTCTAGCGGGCCCGGCGAGACCCAGTACTTC
j_call: TRBJ2-5; clone_size: -; d_call: -; v_call: TRBV3-1; cdr3_aa: CASSPEPTKTQYF; cdr3_nt: TGTGCCAGCAGCCCGGAGCCTACCAAGACCCAGTACTTC
j_call: TRBJ2-3; clone_size: many; d_call: TRBD2; v_call: TRBV6-1; cdr3_aa: CASSEGLAVTQYF; cdr3_nt: TGTGCCAGCAGTGAGGGACTAGCGGTTACGCAGTATTTT
j_call: TRBJ1-5; clone_size: once; d_call: -; v_call: TRBV6-1; cdr3_aa: CASRFNSGEPQHF; cdr3_nt: TGTGCCAGCAGGTTTAATTCGGGTGAGCCCCAGCATTTT
j_call: TRBJ2-2; clone_size: many; d_call: -; v_call: TRBV7-2; cdr3_aa: CASSLSGTPGTGELFF; cdr3_nt: TGTGCCAGCAGCTTATCCGGGACCCCAGGGACCGGGGAGCTGTTTTTT
j_call: TRBJ2-1; clone_size: many; d_call: TRBD2; v_call: TRBV3-1; cdr3_aa: CASSSTRGGATEQFF; cdr3_nt: TGTGCCAGCAGCTCCACTCGCGGGGGGGCCACTGAGCAGTTCTTC
j_call: TRBJ2-5; clone_size: many; d_call: TRBD2; v_call: TRBV20-1; cdr3_aa: CSVDSNGLAGRETQYF; cdr3_nt: TGCAGTGTAGACAGCAATGGACTAGCGGGTCGAGAGACCCAGTACTTC
j_call: TRBJ2-1; clone_size: few; d_call: -; v_call: TRBV12-3/TRBV12-4; cdr3_aa: CASTGQEQFF; cdr3_nt: TGTGCCAGCACGGGGCAGGAGCAGTTCTTC
j_call: TRBJ1-4; clone_size: many; d_call: -; v_call: TRBV5-1; cdr3_aa: CASSLVTAQRPTNEKLFF; cdr3_nt: TGCGCCAGCAGCTTGGTGACAGCTCAACGACCAACTAATGAAAAACTGTTTTTT
j_call: TRBJ1-2; clone_size: many; d_call: -; v_call: TRBV12-3/TRBV12-4; cdr3_aa: CASSQEGYGYTF; cdr3_nt: TGTGCCAGCAGCCAAGAAGGGTATGGCTACACCTTC
j_call: TRBJ2-3; clone_size: few; d_call: TRBD1; v_call: TRBV7-9; cdr3_aa: CASSLVGQGLDTQYF; cdr3_nt: TGTGCCAGCAGCTTAGTTGGACAGGGTCTAGATACGCAGTATTTT
j_call: TRBJ2-1; clone_size: many; d_call: TRBD1; v_call: TRBV24-1; cdr3_aa: CATSDLARQGKGDNEQFF; cdr3_nt: TGTGCCACCAGTGATTTGGCTAGACAGGGGAAGGGGGACAATGAGCAGTTCTTC
j_call: TRBJ1-4; clone_size: many; d_call: -; v_call: TRBV5-6; cdr3_aa: CASSLLDRRPRGEKLFF; cdr3_nt: TGTGCCAGCAGCTTGCTAGACAGGCGACCGAGGGGTGAAAAACTGTTTTTT
j_call: TRBJ1-1; clone_size: -; d_call: -; v_call: TRBV7-9; cdr3_aa: CASSRPPENTEAFF; cdr3_nt: TGTGCCAGCAGCCGACCGCCGGAGAACACTGAAGCTTTCTTT
j_call: TRBJ2-3; clone_size: many; d_call: TRBD2; v_call: TRBV7-9; cdr3_aa: CASSSFSGGRTDTQYF; cdr3_nt: TGTGCCAGCAGCTCGTTTAGCGGGGGGCGCACAGATACGCAGTATTTT
j_call: TRBJ2-3; clone_size: many; d_call: TRBD2; v_call: TRBV20-1; cdr3_aa: CSVGLAGRTDTQYF; cdr3_nt: TGCAGTGTCGGACTAGCGGGGCGCACAGATACGCAGTATTTT
j_call: TRBJ2-7; clone_size: many; d_call: TRBD2; v_call: TRBV7-2; cdr3_aa: CASSQSGGDSYEQYF; cdr3_nt: TGTGCCAGCAGCCAAAGCGGGGGAGATTCCTACGAGCAGTACTTC
j_call: TRBJ2-5; clone_size: many; d_call: -; v_call: TRBV5-1; cdr3_aa: CASSLLSEEETQYF; cdr3_nt: TGCGCCAGCAGCTTGCTCTCAGAGGAGGAGACCCAGTACTTC
j_call: TRBJ2-2; clone_size: -; d_call: TRBD2; v_call: TRBV4-2; cdr3_aa: CASSQDRLAGLNTGELFF; cdr3_nt: TGTGCCAGCAGCCAAGATCGTCTAGCGGGACTCAACACCGGGGAGCTGTTTTTT
j_call: TRBJ1-2; clone_size: many; d_call: TRBD1; v_call: TRBV27; cdr3_aa: CASRGQGAVYTF; cdr3_nt: TGTGCCAGCAGGGGACAGGGGGCGGTCTACACCTTC
j_call: TRBJ2-5; clone_size: -; d_call: -; v_call: TRBV7-2; cdr3_aa: CASSPGTRWETQYF; cdr3_nt: TGTGCCAGCAGCCCCGGGACCCGGTGGGAGACCCAGTACTTC
j_call: TRBJ2-3; clone_size: many; d_call: TRBD2; v_call: TRBV14; cdr3_aa: CASSLRVLAGLGDTQYF; cdr3_nt: TGTGCCAGCAGCTTACGGGTACTAGCGGGGTTGGGCGATACGCAGTATTTT
j_call: TRBJ2-2; clone_size: few; d_call: -; v_call: TRBV20-1; cdr3_aa: CSAPSSPVSGELFF; cdr3_nt: TGCAGTGCCCCCTCCTCGCCAGTCAGCGGGGAGCTGTTTTTT
j_call: TRBJ1-5; clone_size: many; d_call: -; v_call: TRBV7-2; cdr3_aa: CASSGTGVNQPQHF; cdr3_nt: TGTGCCAGCAGCGGAACAGGAGTCAATCAGCCCCAGCATTTT
j_call: TRBJ2-3; clone_size: -; d_call: TRBD1; v_call: TRBV7-3; cdr3_aa: CASSMLQGVKGTDTQYF; cdr3_nt: TGTGCCAGCAGCATGCTACAGGGGGTGAAAGGCACAGATACGCAGTATTTT
j_call: TRBJ2-7; clone_size: few; d_call: -; v_call: TRBV15; cdr3_aa: CATSRGGWGAHEQYF; cdr3_nt: TGTGCCACCAGCAGAGGGGGGTGGGGGGCCCACGAGCAGTACTTC
j_call: TRBJ2-5; clone_size: many; d_call: TRBD1; v_call: TRBV7-9; cdr3_aa: CASSPPGEGGLETQYF; cdr3_nt: TGTGCCAGCAGCCCACCAGGTGAAGGGGGCCTCGAGACCCAGTACTTC
j_call: TRBJ2-4; clone_size: many; d_call: -; v_call: TRBV7-9; cdr3_aa: CASSPGSGENIQYF; cdr3_nt: TGTGCCAGCAGCCCCGGGTCGGGGGAAAACATTCAGTACTTC
j_call: TRBJ2-2; clone_size: many; d_call: TRBD1; v_call: TRBV5-1; cdr3_aa: CASIPGQGGVTGELFF; cdr3_nt: TGCGCCAGCATACCGGGACAGGGTGGAGTCACCGGGGAGCTGTTTTTT
j_call: TRBJ2-1; clone_size: few; d_call: TRBD2; v_call: TRBV5-4; cdr3_aa: CASSLVGLAGGPEFF; cdr3_nt: TGTGCCAGCAGCTTGGTAGGGCTAGCGGGGGGGCCGGAGTTCTTC
j_call: TRBJ2-5; clone_size: many; d_call: -; v_call: TRBV20-1; cdr3_aa: CSASEAETQYF; cdr3_nt: TGCAGTGCTAGTGAAGCGGAGACCCAGTACTTC
j_call: TRBJ1-1; clone_size: few; d_call: TRBD1; v_call: TRBV3-1; cdr3_aa: CASSPPDRGGGTEAFF; cdr3_nt: TGTGCCAGCAGCCCACCCGACAGGGGCGGAGGCACTGAAGCTTTCTTT
j_call: TRBJ1-5; clone_size: many; d_call: -; v_call: TRBV7-9; cdr3_aa: CASSAKDEPQHF; cdr3_nt: TGTGCCAGCAGCGCAAAGGACGAGCCCCAGCATTTT
j_call: TRBJ1-2; clone_size: many; d_call: TRBD1; v_call: TRBV11-2; cdr3_aa: CASSSYRPGTGGDYGYTF; cdr3_nt: TGTGCCAGCAGCTCGTATCGCCCCGGGACAGGGGGTGACTATGGCTACACCTTC
j_call: TRBJ1-6; clone_size: few; d_call: -; v_call: TRBV15; cdr3_aa: CATSRDGAGSSYNSPLHF; cdr3_nt: TGTGCCACCAGCAGAGATGGTGCCGGGAGCTCCTATAATTCACCCCTCCACTTT
j_call: TRBJ1-1; clone_size: many; d_call: -; v_call: TRBV12-3/TRBV12-4; cdr3_aa: CASSLALGEWTNTEAFF; cdr3_nt: TGTGCCAGCAGTTTAGCGCTAGGGGAGTGGACGAACACTGAAGCTTTCTTT
j_call: TRBJ2-3; clone_size: -; d_call: -; v_call: TRBV7-2; cdr3_aa: CASSLVGPSTDTQYF; cdr3_nt: TGTGCCAGCAGCTTAGTCGGGCCTAGCACAGATACGCAGTATTTT
j_call: TRBJ2-3; clone_size: many; d_call: TRBD1; v_call: TRBV10-3; cdr3_aa: CAISDRDRSTDTQYF; cdr3_nt: TGTGCCATCAGTGACAGGGACAGGTCCACAGATACGCAGTATTTT
j_call: TRBJ2-2; clone_size: many; d_call: TRBD2; v_call: TRBV12-3/TRBV12-4; cdr3_aa: CASSPRLATTGELFF; cdr3_nt: TGTGCCAGCAGCCCCCGACTAGCAACGACCGGGGAGCTGTTTTTT
j_call: TRBJ1-2; clone_size: many; d_call: TRBD1; v_call: TRBV29-1; cdr3_aa: CSAPGQGPNYGYTF; cdr3_nt: TGCAGCGCCCCGGGACAGGGACCTAACTATGGCTACACCTTC
j_call: TRBJ2-3; clone_size: many; d_call: TRBD2; v_call: TRBV9; cdr3_aa: CASSPTGGAFTDTQYF; cdr3_nt: TGTGCCAGCAGCCCCACCGGGGGGGCTTTCACAGATACGCAGTATTTT